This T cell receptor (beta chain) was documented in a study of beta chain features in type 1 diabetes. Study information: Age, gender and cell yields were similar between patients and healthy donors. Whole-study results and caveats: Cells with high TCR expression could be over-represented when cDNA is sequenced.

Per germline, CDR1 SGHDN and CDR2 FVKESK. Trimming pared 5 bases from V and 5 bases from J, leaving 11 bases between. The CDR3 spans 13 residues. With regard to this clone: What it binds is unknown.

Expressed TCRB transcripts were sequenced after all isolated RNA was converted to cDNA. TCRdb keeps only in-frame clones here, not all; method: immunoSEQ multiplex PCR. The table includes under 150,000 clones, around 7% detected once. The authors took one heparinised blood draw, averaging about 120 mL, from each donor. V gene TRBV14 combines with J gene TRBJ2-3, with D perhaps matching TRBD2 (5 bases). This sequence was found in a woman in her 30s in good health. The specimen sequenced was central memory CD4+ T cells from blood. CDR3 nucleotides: TGTGCCAGCAGCGTAACTAGTGGAGATACGCAGTATTTT. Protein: CASSVTSGDTQYF.